The clone carrying this T cell receptor beta chain was counted a few times. No antigen is known for it. The sample is drawn from a study of cytomegalovirus exposure and HLA in healthy donors. About the research overall: Clustering assigned approximately 78% of the roughly 430 genotyped donors to the Caucasian-associated ancestry cluster.

Study-level points and caveats: CMV serostatus was the only recorded immune exposure for donors. A classifier reportedly called cytomegalovirus status with high sensitivity and specificity. The study listed approximately 160 cytomegalovirus-associated TCR beta chains.

Germline values: CDR1 SGHRS, CDR2 YFSETQ. The CDR3 covers 15 residues. V dropped 6 bases and J dropped 4 bases, with 19 bases sitting between them. PCR was performed using 60 Vbeta and 13 Jbeta primers. Sequencing was performed with immunoSEQ multiplex PCR; in TCRdb, only in-frame clones are kept and a portion is missing. Here the sample spans some 190,000 clones, roughly 77% being singletons. The receptor was isolated from a man between 35 and 55 years old in good health and CMV-seropositive. The chain combines TRBV5-1 with TRBJ1-2, with D possibly matching TRBD1 (6 bases). Material: PBMCs. The CDR3 here is CASTAGAISFYGYTF. The DNA of the CDR3 is TGCGCCAGCACGGCAGGGGCCATTTCCTTCTATGGCTACACCTTC.